Below are 30 T cell receptor beta chains sequenced from a single sample in a study of cytomegalovirus exposure and HLA in healthy donors. The PCR employed 60 Vbeta primers together with 13 Jbeta primers. Measured with immunoSEQ multiplex PCR; TCRdb has only the in-frame clones, and not every one. The table includes approximately 250,000 clones, roughly 73% detected once. Sequencing was done on a sample of PBMCs. The source of these receptors is a boy younger than 18 in good health and CMV-seronegative.

This chain joins TRBV5-6 and TRBJ1-1; 9 nucleotides align to TRBD1. This CDR3 has 13 residues. Germline loops: CDR1 SGHDT, CDR2 YYEEEE. V was pared by 4 bases and J by 5 bases, with 3 bases of the junction left unmatched. As DNA, the CDR3 is TGTGCCAGCAGCCCTGGACAGGGGACTGAAGCTTTCTTT. It encodes CASSPGQGTEAFF.

The V and J genes are TRBV30 and TRBJ1-6, with D possibly TRBD1 on 5 matching bases. V was cut by 2 bases and J by 8 bases, with 13 bases left in between. This CDR3 region has 14 residues. CDR1 is GTSNPN and CDR2 is SVGIG in the germline V gene (reference sequence). CDR3 in DNA: TGTGCCTGGAGTTCCCGGGGAGGGGATTCACCCCTCCACTTT. Protein sequence: CAWSSRGGDSPLHF.

This chain links TRBV10-3 with TRBJ1-5; D is unclear. This CDR3 region has 16 residues. The germline CDR1 and CDR2 sequences are ENHRY and SYGVKD. V was cut by 0 bases and J by 0 bases, with 9 bases left in between. Here the CDR3 DNA reads TGTGCCATCAGTGAGTCGGCGGAGTATAGCAATCAGCCCCAGCATTTT. Residues: CAISESAEYSNQPQHF.

The chain uses TRBV28 and TRBJ2-7; a possible D gene is TRBD1 (5 bases). Trimming removed 5 bases at V and 4 bases at J, with 9 bases between. In germline, CDR1 is MDHEN, CDR2 SYDVKM. CDR3 length equals 12 residues. The CDR3 DNA sequence: TGTGCCAGCAGTCCCGACAGATACGAGCAGTACTTC. Its protein product is CASSPDRYEQYF.

The chain carries TRBV5-1 and TRBJ1-2; perhaps TRBD1 as D (6 bases). Germline V gene sequence: CDR1 SGHRS, CDR2 YFSETQ. This CDR3 contains 14 residues. Trimming cost V 0 bases and J 8 bases, with 14 bases left between them. DNA of the CDR3: TGCGCCAGCAGCTTGGGTCACAGGGACGACGGCTACACCTTC. This codes for CASSLGHRDDGYTF.

The rearrangement joins TRBV5-6 to TRBJ2-3, with 7 positions matching TRBD1. The V segment lost 4 bases and the J segment 4 bases; nucleotides outside the gene matches: 9. CDR1 is SGHDT and CDR2 is YYEEEE in the germline V gene. The CDR3 consists of 15 residues. The CDR3 nucleotides read TGTGCCAGCAGCCTTCACCTTACAGGGGCAGATACGCAGTATTTT. Protein: CASSLHLTGADTQYF. Full variable domain (remainder filled in from reference TRBV5-6 and TRBJ2-3): DAGVTQSPTHLIKTRGQQVTLRCSPKSGHDTVSWYQQALGQGPQFIFQYYEEEERQRGNFPDRFSGHQFPNYSSELNVNALLLGDSALYLCASSLHLTGADTQYFGPGTRLTVL.

The genes are TRBV5-1 and TRBJ1-5; D not resolved. Looked up from germline, CDR1 is SGHRS and CDR2 is YFSETQ. This CDR3 has 13 amino acids. Trimming left V 4 bases short and J 3 bases short, with 8 bases between. CDR3 residues: CASSPGSNQPQHF. CDR3 coding DNA: TGCGCCAGCAGCCCGGGGTCCAATCAGCCCCAGCATTTT.

This clone has a single count. The chain employs TRBV7-8 and TRBJ1-2; D remains unclear. This CDR3 spans 17 amino acids. V lost 3 bases and J lost 2, with 19 bases in between. The germline V gene encodes CDR1 SGHVS and CDR2 FQNEAQ. The CDR3 region is CASSFLSPFGSNYGYTF. In DNA, the CDR3 is TGTGCCAGCAGCTTTCTCTCCCCCTTCGGGAGCAACTATGGCTACACCTTC.

Only a few counts were recorded for this clone. The J gene is TRBJ1-5, the V gene TRBV19; D is undetermined. Germline V gene data show CDR1 as LNHDA and CDR2 as SQIVND (reference sequence). Trimming left V 5 bases short and J 0 bases short, with 11 bases between. The CDR3 loop spans 15 amino acids. In nucleotides, the CDR3 is TGTGCCAGTAGTGAACGGGATGTTAGCAATCAGCCCCAGCATTTT. As protein: CASSERDVSNQPQHF.

This chain links TRBV28 with TRBJ1-1, with D uncertain. V dropped 1 base and J dropped 8 bases, with 11 bases sitting between them. The CDR3 totals 13 residues. Germline V gene sequence: CDR1 MDHEN, CDR2 SYDVKM. CDR3 loop: CASSLLYETEAFF. Written as DNA, the CDR3 is TGTGCCAGCAGTTTATTATACGAGACAGAAGCTTTCTTT. Combining the CDR3 with reference TRBV28 and TRBJ1-1 gives the whole variable domain DVKVTQSSRYLVKRTGEKVFLECVQDMDHENMFWYRQDPGLGLRLIYFSYDVKMKEKGDIPEGYSVSREKKERFSLILESASTNQTSMYLCASSLLYETEAFFGQGTRLTVV.

The chain links TRBV19 to TRBJ1-5; TRBD1 aligns across 8 bases. In germline, CDR1 is LNHDA, CDR2 SQIVND (reference sequence). V lost 6 bases and J lost 2; bases outside the gene matches: 6. This CDR3 region has 15 residues. The CDR3 is CASRRTGRGNQPQHF. CDR3 coding DNA: TGTGCCAGTAGAAGGACAGGGCGCGGCAATCAGCCCCAGCATTTT.

This chain uses TRBV27 with TRBJ2-1, with 7 bases that match TRBD2. V lost 3 bases, J lost 1 base, and 3 bases stayed unmatched. The CDR3 is made up of 15 amino acids. Germline CDR1 MNHEY, CDR2 SMNVEV (reference sequence). CDR3 residues: CASSFGGGSYNEQFF. In nucleotides, the CDR3 is TGTGCCAGCAGTTTTGGGGGAGGGTCCTACAATGAGCAGTTCTTC.

The rearrangement uses TRBV7-9 and TRBJ2-1; the match to TRBD2 covers 9 bases. CDR3 size: 15 residues. Trimming cost V 4 bases and J 3 bases; bases outside gene matches: 4. The germline gives CDR1 SEHNR, CDR2 FQNEAQ (reference sequence). The CDR3 sequence: CASSSLAGFYNEQFF. In nucleotides, the CDR3 is TGTGCCAGCAGCTCACTAGCGGGTTTCTACAATGAGCAGTTCTTC.

This sequence joins TRBV9 and TRBJ1-1; D gene uncertain. V was cut by 1 base and J by 3 bases, with 16 bases left in between. CDR1 is SGDLS, CDR2 YYNGEE, per germline. This CDR3 comprises 16 residues. The CDR3 here is CASSVRVSPEDTEAFF. CDR3 nucleotides: TGTGCCAGCAGCGTAAGGGTCTCCCCGGAGGACACTGAAGCTTTCTTT.

V is TRBV27 and J is TRBJ2-7; 11 bases are a match to TRBD2. Germline CDR1 and CDR2: MNHEY and SMNVEV (reference sequence). V lost 10 bases and J lost 0; bases outside the gene matches: 8. The CDR3 has 15 amino acids. The CDR3 bases are TGTGCCACCGGACCACTAGCGGGGGCCTCCTACGAGCAGTACTTC. Its translation is CATGPLAGASYEQYF.

This chain uses TRBV9 with TRBJ2-1, with 11 nucleotides matching TRBD2. Germline lookup yields CDR1 SGDLS and CDR2 YYNGEE. Germline trimming cut 0 bases from V and 7 bases from J; bases unmatched to any gene: 6. The length of the CDR3 is 16 residues. CDR3 protein: CASSVEASGRTNEQFF. CDR3 DNA sequence: TGTGCCAGCAGCGTAGAGGCTAGCGGGAGGACGAATGAGCAGTTCTTC.

This clone was seen a handful of times. CDR3 nucleotides: TGTGCCAGCAGCCCCCGGGTAGCCTACGAGCAGTACTTC. Translating it yields CASSPRVAYEQYF. The chain carries TRBV7-9 and TRBJ2-7; D gene uncertain. CDR1 SEHNR and CDR2 FQNEAQ come from the germline V gene (reference sequence). The CDR3 spans 13 residues. Trimming left V 5 bases short and J 2 bases short, with 10 bases between.

The rearrangement links TRBV7-2 to TRBJ2-3; TRBD2 matches 9 bases. Per germline, CDR1 SGHTA and CDR2 FQGNSA. J gave up 2 bases and V 6 bases, and 18 bases lay outside the gene matches. The CDR3 runs 19 residues. CDR3 in amino acids: CASSSGGSGSLLHTDTQYF. The CDR3, as DNA: TGTGCCAGCAGTTCCGGTGGTAGCGGGAGTCTCCTACACACAGATACGCAGTATTTT.

V and J are TRBV29-1 and TRBJ1-1; D perhaps matches TRBD1 (5 bases). Germline CDR1 reads SQVTM; CDR2 reads ANQGSEA. The CDR3 length is 11 residues. The chain's CDR3 is CSLGGGTEAFF. In nucleotides, the CDR3 is TGCAGTCTCGGGGGGGGCACTGAAGCTTTCTTT.

The chain employs TRBV19 and TRBJ1-2; no reliable D call. Germline V gives CDR1 LNHDA, CDR2 SQIVND (reference sequence). Between the trimmed V and J ends, which lost 0 bases and 9 bases, there was a span of 8 bases. This CDR3 spans 12 amino acids. Written as DNA, the CDR3 is TGTGCCAGTAGTATAGATCGGGAACGCTACACCTTC. Translated: CASSIDRERYTF. Full variable domain (rest looked up from reference TRBV19 and TRBJ1-2): DGGITQSPKYLFRKEGQNVTLSCEQNLNHDAMYWYRQDPGQGLRLIYYSQIVNDFQKGDIAEGYSVSREKKESFPLTVTSAQKNPTAFYLCASSIDRERYTFGSGTRLTVV.

V is TRBV7-7 and J is TRBJ2-1; unclear D gene. Germline loops: CDR1 SSHAT, CDR2 FNYEAQ (reference sequence). The CDR3 contains 13 residues. Trimming stripped 4 bases from V and 4 bases from J, with 8 bases between. CDR3 loop: CASSSTEYNEQFF. As DNA, the CDR3 is TGTGCCAGCAGCTCTACAGAGTACAATGAGCAGTTCTTC.

The chain has TRBV19 and TRBJ2-1, with 7 nucleotides matching TRBD1. Trimming took 10 bases from V and 2 from J; bases not matched to a gene: 5. Germline assignment: CDR1 LNHDA and CDR2 SQIVND (reference sequence). The CDR3 loop spans 13 amino acids. The CDR3 DNA follows: TGTGCCATAGGGGGCGGAACCTACAATGAGCAGTTCTTC. This translates into CAIGGGTYNEQFF. The full variable domain, its missing parts supplied by reference TRBV19 and TRBJ2-1, is DGGITQSPKYLFRKEGQNVTLSCEQNLNHDAMYWYRQDPGQGLRLIYYSQIVNDFQKGDIAEGYSVSREKKESFPLTVTSAQKNPTAFYLCAIGGGTYNEQFFGPGTRLTVL.

The genes are TRBV6-1 and TRBJ2-2; D call uncertain. Trimming pared 8 bases from V and 1 base from J, leaving 14 bases between. This CDR3 has 15 residues. Germline V lookup: CDR1 MNHNS, CDR2 SASEGT. CDR3 coding DNA: TGTGCCAGCGGTGTAACGGTTGGGAACACCGGGGAGCTGTTTTTT. The encoded protein is CASGVTVGNTGELFF.

The V call is TRBV2, the J call TRBJ1-3, with D possibly being TRBD1 (6 bases). Per the germline V gene, CDR1 is SNHLY and CDR2 is FYNNEI. This CDR3 is 15 amino acids long. Trimming left V 4 bases short and J 4 bases short, with 14 bases between. DNA for the CDR3: TGTGCCAGCAGTGGCGGAAGGGGGAGCGGAAACACCATATATTTT. Protein sequence: CASSGGRGSGNTIYF. Combining the CDR3 with reference TRBV2 and TRBJ1-3 gives the whole variable domain EPEVTQTPSHQVTQMGQEVILRCVPISNHLYFYWYRQILGQKVEFLVSFYNNEISEKSEIFDDQFSVERPDGSNFTLKIRSTKLEDSAMYFCASSGGRGSGNTIYFGEGSWLTVV.

Of note for this clone: Other DNA sequences within the sample encode an identical CDR3. For the CDR3, the DNA is TGTGCCATCAGCGAGGACCCGGCGGGGGAAGGTTCGAGCAATCAGCCCCAGCATTTT. Translating it yields CAISEDPAGEGSSNQPQHF. The rearrangement uses TRBV10-3 and TRBJ1-5, with TRBD1 as a possible D gene (5 bases). The V end lost 6 bases, the J end lost 1 base, and 25 bases lay between the germline ends. CDR1 ENHRY and CDR2 SYGVKD come from the germline V gene. The CDR3 is 19 residues long.

The V gene is TRBV7-6, the J gene TRBJ2-2; 10 bases align to TRBD2. V shed 5 bases, J shed 3 bases, and the junction held 6 bases outside the gene matches. CDR1 and CDR2 from the germline V gene are SGHVS and FNYEAQ. The CDR3 extends over 16 amino acids. The CDR3 region is CASSPLAGADTGELFF. The CDR3 DNA follows: TGTGCCAGCAGCCCTCTAGCGGGGGCCGACACCGGGGAGCTGTTTTTT.

This chain connects TRBV7-6 to TRBJ1-1; D remains unclear. The CDR3 totals 13 residues. The germline V gene has CDR1 SGHVS and CDR2 FNYEAQ. V lost 0 bases to trimming and J lost 5 bases, with 7 bases between them. The CDR3 DNA is TGTGCCAGCAGCTTAGCGGCACGTACTGAAGCTTTCTTT. Translated: CASSLAARTEAFF.

The chain uses TRBV7-8 and TRBJ2-1, with D possibly being TRBD2 (5 bases). The CDR3 contains 13 residues. CDR1 and CDR2 (germline): SGHVS, FQNEAQ. Between the trimmed V and J ends, which lost 1 base and 10 bases, there was a span of 11 bases. In DNA form, the CDR3 reads TGTGCCAGCAGCTTAGAGTGGAGCGGCGAGCAGTTCTTC. Protein sequence: CASSLEWSGEQFF.

The chain combines TRBV19 with TRBJ1-6, with unresolved D. Germline values: CDR1 LNHDA, CDR2 SQIVND (reference sequence). With 10 bases removed from V and 9 bases from J, the gap between germline ends came to 16 bases. This CDR3 contains 13 residues. In DNA form, the CDR3 reads TGTGCCACCACGGGGTCGTGGGGTTCACCCCTCCACTTT. It codes for CATTGSWGSPLHF.

This clone was detected once. V and J are TRBV11-2 and TRBJ2-1; D remains unclear. Between the trimmed V and J ends, which lost 10 bases and 4 bases, there was a span of 11 bases. Germline lookup yields CDR1 SGHAT and CDR2 FQNNGV. The CDR3 runs 12 residues. The CDR3 protein is CATSRLYNEQFF. In DNA form, the CDR3 reads TGTGCCACTAGTCGGCTATACAATGAGCAGTTCTTC.